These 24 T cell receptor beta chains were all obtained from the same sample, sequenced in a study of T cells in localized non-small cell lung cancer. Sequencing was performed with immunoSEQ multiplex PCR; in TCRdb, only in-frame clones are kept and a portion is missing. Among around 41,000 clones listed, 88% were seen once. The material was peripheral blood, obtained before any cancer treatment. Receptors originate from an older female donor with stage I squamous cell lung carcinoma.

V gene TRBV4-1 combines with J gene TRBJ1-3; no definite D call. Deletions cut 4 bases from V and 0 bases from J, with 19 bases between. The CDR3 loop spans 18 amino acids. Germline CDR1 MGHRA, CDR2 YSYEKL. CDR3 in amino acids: CASSLESPDRSSGNTIYF. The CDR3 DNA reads TGCGCCAGCAGCCTCGAGTCCCCTGACCGAAGCTCTGGAAACACCATATATTTT.

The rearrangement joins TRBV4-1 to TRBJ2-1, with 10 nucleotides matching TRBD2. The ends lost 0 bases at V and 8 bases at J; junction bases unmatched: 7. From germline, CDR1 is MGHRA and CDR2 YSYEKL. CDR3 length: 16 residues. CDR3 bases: TGCGCCAGCAGCCAAGACCGACTAGCGGGTTTCGATGAGCAGTTCTTC. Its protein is CASSQDRLAGFDEQFF.

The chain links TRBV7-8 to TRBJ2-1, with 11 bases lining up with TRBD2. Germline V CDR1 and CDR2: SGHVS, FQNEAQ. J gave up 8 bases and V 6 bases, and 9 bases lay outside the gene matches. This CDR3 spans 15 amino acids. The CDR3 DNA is TGTGCCAGCAGGTTTAGCGGGAGGGCCGGGCATGAGCAGTTCTTC. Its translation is CASRFSGRAGHEQFF. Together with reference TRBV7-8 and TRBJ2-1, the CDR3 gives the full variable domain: GAGVSQSPRYKVAKRGQDVALRCDPISGHVSLFWYQQALGQGPEFLTYFQNEAQLDKSGLPSDRFFAERPEGSVSTLKIQRTQQEDSAVYLCASRFSGRAGHEQFFGPGTRLTVL.

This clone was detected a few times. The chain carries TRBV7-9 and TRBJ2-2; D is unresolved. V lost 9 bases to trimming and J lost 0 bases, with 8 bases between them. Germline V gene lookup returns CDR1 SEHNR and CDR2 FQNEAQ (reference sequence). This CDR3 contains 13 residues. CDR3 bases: TGTGCCAGAGCCGGGTCGAACACCGGGGAGCTGTTTTTT. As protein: CARAGSNTGELFF.

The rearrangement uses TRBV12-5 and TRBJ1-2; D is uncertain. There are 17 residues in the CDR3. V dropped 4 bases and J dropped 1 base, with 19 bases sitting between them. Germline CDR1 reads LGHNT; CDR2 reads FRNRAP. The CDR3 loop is CASGSSPQEVYNYGYTF. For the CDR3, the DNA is TGTGCTAGTGGTTCCAGCCCCCAAGAGGTCTATAACTATGGCTACACCTTC.

Here the CDR3 reads CAWSVGTARSSYNSPLHF. The DNA for the CDR3 is TGTGCCTGGAGTGTTGGGACAGCCCGCAGCTCCTATAATTCACCCCTCCACTTT. The V call is TRBV30, the J call TRBJ1-6, with TRBD1 identical over 7 bases. CDR3 length equals 18 residues. From germline, CDR1 is GTSNPN and CDR2 SVGIG (reference sequence). The junction had 8 bases not matched to a gene; V was cut back by 0 bases and J by 0 bases. Full variable domain (missing parts from reference TRBV30 and TRBJ1-6): SQTIHQWPATLVQPVGSPLSLECTVEGTSNPNLYWYRQAAGRGLQLLFYSVGIGQISSEVPQNLSASRPQDRQFILSSKKLLLSDSGFYLCAWSVGTARSSYNSPLHFGNGTRLTVT.

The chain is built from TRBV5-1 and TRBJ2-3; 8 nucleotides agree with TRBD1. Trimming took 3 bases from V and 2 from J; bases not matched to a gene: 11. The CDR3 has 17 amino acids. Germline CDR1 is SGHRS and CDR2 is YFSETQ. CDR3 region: CASSWPRTGSPTDTQYF. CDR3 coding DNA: TGCGCCAGCAGCTGGCCCCGGACAGGGTCTCCCACAGATACGCAGTATTTT.

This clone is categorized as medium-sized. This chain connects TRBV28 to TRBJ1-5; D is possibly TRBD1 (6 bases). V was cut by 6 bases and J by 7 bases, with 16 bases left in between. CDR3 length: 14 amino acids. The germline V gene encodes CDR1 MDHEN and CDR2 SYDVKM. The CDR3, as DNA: TGTGCCAGCAGCTGGACAGCTGAGGGCCAGCCCCAGCATTTT. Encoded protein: CASSWTAEGQPQHF.

CDR3 sequence reads: CASFLSGRAVNEQFF. As DNA, the CDR3 is TGCGCCAGCTTTCTCAGCGGGAGGGCCGTCAATGAGCAGTTCTTC. The chain uses TRBV10-1 and TRBJ2-1; 10 bases are a match to TRBD2. J gave up 6 bases and V 8 bases, and 10 bases lay outside the gene matches. The CDR3 is 15 amino acids. CDR1 and CDR2 from the germline V gene are WNHNN and SYGVQD (reference sequence).

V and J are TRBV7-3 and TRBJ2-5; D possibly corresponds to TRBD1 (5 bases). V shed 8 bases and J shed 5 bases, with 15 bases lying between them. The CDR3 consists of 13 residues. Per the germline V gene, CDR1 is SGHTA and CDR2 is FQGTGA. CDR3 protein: CASSVTTDETQYF. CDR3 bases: TGTGCCAGCTCCGTAACGACAGATGAGACCCAGTACTTC.

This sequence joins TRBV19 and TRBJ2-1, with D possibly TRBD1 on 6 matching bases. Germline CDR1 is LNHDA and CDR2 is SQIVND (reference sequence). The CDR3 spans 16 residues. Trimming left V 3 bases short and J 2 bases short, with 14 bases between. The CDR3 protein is CASSIIGQGTYNEQFF. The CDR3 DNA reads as TGTGCCAGTAGTATTATCGGGCAGGGGACCTACAATGAGCAGTTCTTC.

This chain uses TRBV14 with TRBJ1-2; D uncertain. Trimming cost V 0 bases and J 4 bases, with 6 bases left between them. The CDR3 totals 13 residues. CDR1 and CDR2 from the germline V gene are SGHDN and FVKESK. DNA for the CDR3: TGTGCCAGCAGCCAAGAACGTTCCTATGGCTACACCTTC. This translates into CASSQERSYGYTF.

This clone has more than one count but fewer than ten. The CDR3 sequence: CASNPRGVDEQYF. The DNA of the CDR3 is TGTGCCAGCAACCCACGAGGGGTTGACGAGCAGTACTTC. V gene TRBV7-8 combines with J gene TRBJ2-7; D possibly matches TRBD1 or TRBD2 (5 bases each). Germline values: CDR1 SGHVS, CDR2 FQNEAQ. Trimming stripped 7 bases from V and 5 bases from J, with 15 bases between. The CDR3 sequence is 13 residues long.

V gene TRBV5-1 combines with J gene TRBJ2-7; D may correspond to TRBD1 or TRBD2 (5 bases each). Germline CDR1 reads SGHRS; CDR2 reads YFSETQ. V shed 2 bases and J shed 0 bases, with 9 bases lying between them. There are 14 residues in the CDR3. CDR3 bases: TGCGCCAGCAGCTTTGGGGGATTCTCCTACGAGCAGTACTTC. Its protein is CASSFGGFSYEQYF.

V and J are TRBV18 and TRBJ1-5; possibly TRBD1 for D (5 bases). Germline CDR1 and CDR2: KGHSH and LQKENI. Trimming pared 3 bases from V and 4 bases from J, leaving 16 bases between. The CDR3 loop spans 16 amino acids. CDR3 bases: TGTGCCAGCTCACCTACGCCGGGGGTCGCGAATCAGCCCCAGCATTTT. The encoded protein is CASSPTPGVANQPQHF.

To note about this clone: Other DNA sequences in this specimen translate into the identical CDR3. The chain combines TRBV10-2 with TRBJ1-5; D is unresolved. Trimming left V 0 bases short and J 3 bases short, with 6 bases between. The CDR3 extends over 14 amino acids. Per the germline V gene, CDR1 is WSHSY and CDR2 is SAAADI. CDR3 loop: CASSESGLNQPQHF. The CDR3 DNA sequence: TGCGCCAGCAGTGAGTCTGGCCTCAATCAGCCCCAGCATTTT.

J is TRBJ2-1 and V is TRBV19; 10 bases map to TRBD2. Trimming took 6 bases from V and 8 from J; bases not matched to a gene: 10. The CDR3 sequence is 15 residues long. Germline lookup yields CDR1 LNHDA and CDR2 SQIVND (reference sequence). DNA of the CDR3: TGTGCCAGTAGCTGGGCTAGCGGGAGAATTGATGAGCAGTTCTTC. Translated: CASSWASGRIDEQFF.

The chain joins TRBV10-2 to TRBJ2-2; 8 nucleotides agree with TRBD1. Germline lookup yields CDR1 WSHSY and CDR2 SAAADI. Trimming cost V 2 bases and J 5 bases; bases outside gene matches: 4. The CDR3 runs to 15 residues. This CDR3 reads CASSEGQGGTGELFF. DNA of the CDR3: TGCGCCAGCAGTGAGGGACAGGGTGGTACCGGGGAGCTGTTTTTT.

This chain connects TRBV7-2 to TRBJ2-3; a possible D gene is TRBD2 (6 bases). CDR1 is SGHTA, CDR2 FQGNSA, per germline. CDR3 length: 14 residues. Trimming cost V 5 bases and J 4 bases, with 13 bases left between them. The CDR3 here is CASSASGVADTQYF. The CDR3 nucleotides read TGTGCCAGCAGCGCTTCGGGAGTGGCAGATACGCAGTATTTT.

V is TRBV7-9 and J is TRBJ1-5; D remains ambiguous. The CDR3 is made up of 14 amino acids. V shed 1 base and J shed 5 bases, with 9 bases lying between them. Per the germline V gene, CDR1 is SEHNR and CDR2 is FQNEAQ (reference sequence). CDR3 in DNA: TGTGCCAGCAGCTTAGGTGCAGGATATCAGCCCCAGCATTTT. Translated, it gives CASSLGAGYQPQHF.

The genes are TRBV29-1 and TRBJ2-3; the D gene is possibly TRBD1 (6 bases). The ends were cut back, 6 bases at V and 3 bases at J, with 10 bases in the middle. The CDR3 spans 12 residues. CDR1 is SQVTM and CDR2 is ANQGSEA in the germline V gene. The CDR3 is CSVRTGTDTQYF. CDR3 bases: TGCAGCGTGCGTACAGGGACAGATACGCAGTATTTT.

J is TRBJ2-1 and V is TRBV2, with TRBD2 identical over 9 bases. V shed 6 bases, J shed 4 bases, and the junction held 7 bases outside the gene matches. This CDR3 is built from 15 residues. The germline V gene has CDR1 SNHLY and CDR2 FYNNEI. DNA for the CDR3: TGTGCCAGCAGATTAGCGGGAGTAGGTTACAATGAGCAGTTCTTC. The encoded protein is CASRLAGVGYNEQFF.

The CDR3 DNA follows: TGCGCCAGCAAAATTGGGCCGGGGGGGCTCTACGAGCAGTACTTC. Protein product: CASKIGPGGLYEQYF. The chain combines TRBV5-1 with TRBJ2-7; 8 bases are a match to TRBD2. This CDR3 has 15 amino acids. V gave up 6 bases and J gave up 3 bases; unmatched junction bases: 11. From germline, CDR1 is SGHRS and CDR2 YFSETQ.

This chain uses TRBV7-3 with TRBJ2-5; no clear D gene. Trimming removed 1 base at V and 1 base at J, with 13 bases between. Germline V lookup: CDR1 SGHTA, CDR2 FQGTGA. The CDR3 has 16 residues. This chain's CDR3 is CASSLMGSGVQETQYF. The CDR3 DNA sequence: TGTGCCAGCAGCTTAATGGGCTCTGGTGTCCAAGAGACCCAGTACTTC. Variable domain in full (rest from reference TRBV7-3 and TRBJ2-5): GAGVSQTPSNKVTEKGKYVELRCDPISGHTALYWYRQSLGQGPEFLIYFQGTGAADDSGLPNDRFFAVRPEGSVSTLKIQRTERGDSAVYLCASSLMGSGVQETQYFGPGTRLLVL.